This entry describes one TCR beta chain. Its antigen remains unidentified. Germline-derived CDR1 and CDR2 are ENHRY and SYGVKD. This CDR3 comprises 14 residues. The V and J ends lost 6 bases and 0 bases respectively, with 9 bases between them. Separate from the approximately 600-subject first cohort was the approximately 120-subject validation cohort, to which the donors belonged. This sample stems from a study of cytomegalovirus exposure and HLA in healthy donors. For the study at large: Both the 120 validation repertoires and the 666 first-cohort repertoires used the same platform, as reported by a later analysis. General study results and limits: Reportedly, diagnosis of cytomegalovirus status by the classifier showed high specificity and sensitivity.

Generated by immunoSEQ multiplex PCR, the TCRdb table keeps only in-frame clones and is missing some. The repertoire holds under 300,000 clones, 70% to 90% seen once, with about 1.2% in the top ten. Specimen: PBMCs. The chain couples TRBV10-3 to TRBJ1-3; D is undetermined. The receptor's source is a young woman in good health and CMV-seropositive. CDR3 region: CAISPLSSGNTIYF. The DNA of the CDR3 is TGTGCCATCAGCCCCCTTTCCTCTGGAAACACCATATATTTT.